This T cell receptor beta chain comes out of a study of radiation and T cells in renal cell carcinoma. Study outcomes and limitations: In blood, top tumor clones expanded by 2 weeks, shrinking by 4.

Documented time point: blood 4 weeks post-SBRT, at nephrectomy. The treatment was: 15 Gy SBRT to primary tumor, nephrectomy 4 weeks later. Blood was sampled at baseline, 2 weeks and 4 weeks after SBRT. To note about this clone: Its antigen is not identified.

Generated by immunoSEQ multiplex PCR, the TCRdb table keeps only in-frame clones and is missing some. The data hold around 100,000 clones, with 84% observed a single time. The TCR comes from a man aged 60 to 75 with renal cell carcinoma. The sample was blood, taken from a patient whose treatment included radiotherapy and nephrectomy.

DNA for the CDR3: TGTGCCAGCAGCTTAGAACGGGGGGCCACTGAAGCTTTCTTT. It is translated as CASSLERGATEAFF. J is TRBJ1-1 and V is TRBV11-2, with D possibly being TRBD1 (6 bases). Germline values: CDR1 SGHAT, CDR2 FQNNGV. The V and J ends lost 0 bases and 4 bases respectively, with 9 bases between them. The CDR3 is 14 amino acids.